Listed below are T cell receptor beta chains from one sample, sequenced in a study of T-cell memory formation after mild COVID-19. Each CDR3 protein is one row after TCRdb ran MiXCR on the 5' RACE reads. The data contain 400,000 to 500,000 distinct CDR3 sequences, more than 15% of them singletons. Sequencing was carried out using PBMCs or a T cell subset sorted from them (not recorded which). The receptor source for this set is a man between 18 and 35 years old who had mild COVID-19 (a few samples of this study predate the infection). Cell type and time point are not known. Each CDR3 is given with its conserved first and last residue. Each record gives: clone size, J gene, D gene, V gene, CDR3 protein, CDR3 DNA. The D gene is left open where the match is weak. Size is omitted from some rows. Given values are once, few, many or a class for expanded clones.

-	TRBJ2-4	-	TRBV12-3/TRBV12-4	CASTKGGVKNIQYF	TGTGCCAGCACCAAGGGGGGCGTCAAAAACATTCAGTACTTC
-	TRBJ1-1	-	TRBV3-1	CASSGRTGNTEAFF	TGTGCCAGCAGCGGACGGACCGGGAACACTGAAGCTTTCTTT
-	TRBJ2-1	TRBD2	TRBV12-3/TRBV12-4	CASSLTGSGGAGPDEQFF	TGTGCCAGCAGTCTGACGGGTAGCGGGGGGGCCGGACCAGATGAGCAGTTCTTC
few	TRBJ2-5	-	TRBV6-6	CASSAEGGEETQYF	TGTGCCAGCAGCGCGGAGGGGGGGGAAGAGACCCAGTACTTC
-	TRBJ2-7	TRBD2	TRBV20-1	CSARASGGILSYEQYF	TGCAGTGCTAGAGCCAGCGGGGGGATCCTCTCCTACGAGCAGTACTTC
-	TRBJ1-5	TRBD1	TRBV4-1	CASSQEINTGTGNQPQHF	TGCGCCAGCAGCCAGGAAATTAATACCGGGACAGGCAATCAGCCCCAGCATTTT
-	TRBJ1-5	TRBD1	TRBV6-6	CASSSTGGVNQPKHF	TGTGCCAGCAGTTCGACAGGGGGCGTTAATCAGCCCAAGCATTTT
-	TRBJ1-1	TRBD1	TRBV20-1	CSARGGGQGYTEAFF	TGCAGTGCCAGGGGTGGGGGACAGGGATACACTGAAGCTTTCTTT
-	TRBJ2-1	TRBD2	TRBV7-2	CASSLSGGAHNEQFF	TGTGCCAGCAGCTTAAGCGGGGGGGCTCACAATGAGCAGTTCTTC
few	TRBJ2-1	TRBD1	TRBV20-1	CSARTGTGRNEQFF	TGCAGTGCTAGAACCGGGACAGGGCGGAATGAGCAGTTCTTC
-	TRBJ1-1	-	TRBV3-1	CASSQVPGQSPEAFF	TGTGCCAGCAGCCAAGTCCCGGGGCAGTCACCTGAAGCTTTCTTT
few	TRBJ2-5	TRBD2	TRBV7-2	CASGSGGGETQYF	TGTGCCAGCGGGAGCGGGGGTGGAGAGACCCAGTACTTC
few	TRBJ1-6	-	TRBV5-5	CASSLYLGVNSPLHF	TGTGCCAGCAGCTTGTATCTGGGGGTTAATTCACCCCTCCACTTT
few	TRBJ1-5	-	TRBV10-3	CATGGNQPQHF	TGTGCCACCGGAGGGAATCAGCCCCAGCATTTT
-	TRBJ2-1	-	TRBV5-1	CASSPQDSHNEQFF	TGCGCCAGCAGCCCCCAGGACAGCCACAATGAGCAGTTCTTC
-	TRBJ2-5	-	TRBV7-2	CASSLGYRDEETQYF	TGTGCCAGCAGCCTTGGGTACCGGGACGAAGAGACCCAGTACTTC
-	TRBJ2-3	-	TRBV29-1	CSVSSGLDTQYF	TGCAGCGTTTCCTCGGGGTTAGATACGCAGTATTTT
-	TRBJ2-2	-	TRBV7-2	CASSPVRTGELFF	TGTGCCAGCAGCCCAGTACGCACCGGGGAGCTGTTTTTT
few	TRBJ2-4	-	TRBV7-2	CASSLSGPQNIQYF	TGTGCCAGCAGCCTGTCGGGGCCACAAAACATTCAGTACTTC
-	TRBJ2-1	TRBD1	TRBV19	CASSSGTGDEQFF	TGTGCCAGTAGTAGCGGGACAGGGGATGAGCAGTTCTTC
many	TRBJ2-2	-	TRBV5-1	CASSFSTGNTGELFF	TGCGCCAGCAGCTTCTCGACAGGGAACACCGGGGAGCTGTTTTTT
few	TRBJ2-5	-	TRBV7-2	CASSLDLAGTQYF	TGTGCCAGCAGCTTAGATCTAGCAGGGACCCAGTACTTC